The 16 T cell receptor beta chains in this list originate from one sample, sequenced in a study of T cell repertoires in cytomegalovirus infection. For these TCRs, the target antigens are not known. One entry per CDR3 protein, called by TCRdb with MiXCR from the reads. The repertoire has 600,000 to 700,000 distinct CDR3 sequences, 30% to 35% of them found once; the top ten carry 15% to 20%. The specimen comprised cultured PBMCs, sampled from culture after CMV antigen stimulation. The receptor source for this set is a human donor in good health (CMV status not recorded). Some clones in this sample may be carry-over from other donors' samples.

The rearrangement joins TRBV2 to TRBJ2-3; TRBD2 agrees at 7 bases. The CDR3 runs to 13 residues. Germline V gene lookup returns CDR1 SNHLY and CDR2 FYNNEI. V lost 8 bases and J lost 0; bases outside the gene matches: 2. CDR3 sequence reads: CASGGRSTDTQYF. The CDR3 region has the DNA TGTGCCAGCGGCGGGAGAAGCACAGATACGCAGTATTTT.

The chain has TRBV10-3 and TRBJ1-2; 8 nucleotides match TRBD1. J gave up 6 bases and V 5 bases, and 11 bases lay outside the gene matches. The CDR3 extends over 15 amino acids. Germline V gene lookup returns CDR1 ENHRY and CDR2 SYGVKD. The CDR3 sequence: CAISITTGERDGYTF. DNA for the CDR3: TGTGCCATCAGTATAACGACAGGGGAGCGGGATGGCTACACCTTC.

A note on this clonotype: Mismatch with germline at one junction end may stem from a read error. V gene TRBV6-1 combines with J gene TRBJ2-7; D gene unclear. CDR3 length equals 15 residues. Germline-derived CDR1 and CDR2 are MNHNS and SASEGT. The CDR3 DNA reads TGTGCCAGCAGTAAAGCAACCGTACCCTCCTACGAGCAGTACTTC. Protein product: CASSKATVPSYEQYF.

This clonotype has just a few counts. This sequence joins TRBV7-2 and TRBJ2-1; the D call may be TRBD1 or TRBD2 (5 bases each). V was shortened by 2 bases and J by 9 bases, with 14 bases between the two germline ends. Germline CDR1 is SGHTA and CDR2 is FQGNSA. The CDR3 contains 14 residues. CDR3: CASSLWDGKGEQFF. Written as DNA, the CDR3 is TGTGCCAGCAGCTTATGGGACGGGAAGGGTGAGCAGTTCTTC.

V is TRBV12-3 or TRBV12-4 and J is TRBJ2-6; no definite D call. The CDR3 sequence is 15 residues long. V dropped 4 bases and J dropped 2 bases, with 9 bases sitting between them. CDR3 coding DNA: TGTGCCAGCAGTTACCACCTGGCTGGGGCCAACGTCCTGACTTTC. This gives the protein CASSYHLAGANVLTF.

This clonotype was counted only a few times. The chain links TRBV27 to TRBJ2-7; possible D gene TRBD2, 6 bases. Germline V CDR1 and CDR2: MNHEY, SMNVEV (reference sequence). Deletions cut 5 bases from V and 3 bases from J, with 26 bases between. The CDR3 length is 18 residues. CDR3 in DNA: TGTGCCAGCAGTCTAAGCCGGAGGGACGGCCTCTCCATCTACGAGCAGTACTTC. This translates into CASSLSRRDGLSIYEQYF.

The chain combines TRBV15 with TRBJ2-1; no clear D. This CDR3 is built from 15 residues. The germline gives CDR1 LNHNV, CDR2 YYDKDF (reference sequence). The V end was cut by 3 bases, the J end by 5 bases, with 14 bases between. CDR3 region: CATSRVSMNNNEQFF. In nucleotides, the CDR3 is TGTGCCACCAGCAGGGTATCAATGAACAACAATGAGCAGTTCTTC.

CDR3 bases: TGTGCCAGCAGGCAGACAGGGCGAAAACTGTTTTTT. Translated, it gives CASRQTGRKLFF. The chain employs TRBV2 and TRBJ1-4; 7 bases fit TRBD1. The V gene's germline CDR1 is SNHLY and CDR2 FYNNEI. V dropped 6 bases and J dropped 10; count of bases not matched to a gene: 5. The CDR3 sequence is 12 residues long. Full variable domain (rest looked up from reference TRBV2 and TRBJ1-4): EPEVTQTPSHQVTQMGQEVILRCVPISNHLYFYWYRQILGQKVEFLVSFYNNEISEKSEIFDDQFSVERPDGSNFTLKIRSTKLEDSAMYFCASRQTGRKLFFGSGTQLSVL.

This clonotype came up a few times. This chain joins TRBV5-1 and TRBJ2-3; D call uncertain. This CDR3 has 18 amino acids. The germline V gene encodes CDR1 SGHRS and CDR2 YFSETQ. Trimming removed 3 bases from V and 0 bases from J, with 20 bases in between. CDR3 region: CASSSLGSGKASTDTQYF. CDR3 in DNA: TGCGCCAGCAGCTCTTTAGGGTCTGGGAAGGCTAGCACAGATACGCAGTATTTT.

This clonotype was counted between two and nine times. The genes are TRBV7-2 and TRBJ2-7, with D possibly TRBD2 on 6 matching bases. The CDR3 extends over 14 amino acids. CDR1 SGHTA and CDR2 FQGNSA come from the germline V gene. Trimming pared 4 bases from V and 0 bases from J, leaving 10 bases between. The CDR3 spells CASSSRRDSYEQYF. The CDR3 DNA reads as TGTGCCAGCAGCTCAAGGCGGGACTCCTACGAGCAGTACTTC.

This clonotype occurred a few times. V is TRBV7-2 and J is TRBJ2-5; TRBD1 agrees at 8 bases. Germline V gives CDR1 SGHTA, CDR2 FQGNSA. This CDR3 is 14 amino acids long. After removal of 3 bases from V and 5 bases from J, the junction contained 5 bases not matched to a gene. This CDR3 is CASSLAGGVETQYF. For the CDR3, the DNA is TGTGCCAGCAGCTTGGCAGGGGGCGTGGAGACCCAGTACTTC.

The chain joins TRBV6-1 to TRBJ2-3; the D call may be TRBD1 or TRBD2 (5 bases each). In germline, CDR1 is MNHNS, CDR2 SASEGT. V was pared by 10 bases and J by 0 bases, with 14 bases between. CDR3 length equals 14 residues. CDR3 DNA: TGTGCCACCCGGGGCCTTTCTAGCACAGATACGCAGTATTTT. The encoded protein is CATRGLSSTDTQYF.

This CDR3 reads CASSSVPAGGNTIYF. The CDR3 bases are TGTGCCAGCAGCTCAGTACCCGCGGGGGGAAACACCATATATTTT. This chain uses TRBV7-8 with TRBJ1-3; D not certain. CDR3 length: 15 residues. Germline CDR1 and CDR2: SGHVS and FQNEAQ. V shed 4 bases and J shed 4 bases, with 14 bases lying between them.

V is TRBV20-1 and J is TRBJ2-1; tentatively, D is TRBD2 (6 bases). The germline CDR1 and CDR2 sequences are DFQATT and SNEGSKA (reference sequence). V was shortened by 0 bases and J by 8 bases, with 20 bases between the two germline ends. The CDR3 extends over 16 amino acids. The CDR3 is CSARDEGVGLFDEQFF. CDR3 coding DNA: TGCAGTGCTAGAGATGAAGGGGTAGGACTATTCGATGAGCAGTTCTTC.

The V call is TRBV4-1, the J call TRBJ2-2; 9 nucleotides agree with TRBD1. CDR1 is MGHRA, CDR2 YSYEKL, per germline. V shed 4 bases and J 5 bases; nucleotides not matched to a gene: 5. This CDR3 contains 15 residues. Here the CDR3 DNA reads TGCGCCAGCAGCCCGTCCGGGACAGGGACCGGGGAGCTGTTTTTT. This gives the protein CASSPSGTGTGELFF.

This CDR3 reads CASTLLRTLNEQFF. CDR3 nucleotides: TGCGCCAGCACTTTACTCCGGACACTCAATGAGCAGTTCTTC. This rearrangement joins TRBV23-1 to TRBJ2-1; a possible D gene is TRBD1 (5 bases). TRBV23-1 is classed as an ORF, of uncertain function. Trimming removed 7 bases at V and 6 bases at J, with 16 bases between. The CDR3 has 14 residues.